This passage covers 23 T cell receptor beta chains from one sample sequenced in a study of T-cell memory formation after mild COVID-19. TCRdb ran MiXCR on the 5' RACE reads and lists one entry per CDR3 protein. Here the sample spans about 260,000 distinct CDR3 sequences, around 15% being singletons. Sequenced material: PBMCs or a T cell subset sorted from them (not recorded which). The source is a man aged 18 to 30 who had mild COVID-19 (a few samples of this study predate the infection). Cell type and time point are not known.

Many counts were recorded for this clonotype. The chain is built from TRBV5-1 and TRBJ1-2; TRBD1 aligns across 8 bases. Unmatched junction bases numbered 4, after V lost 3 bases and J lost 6 bases. CDR3 size: 13 residues. CDR1 is SGHRS and CDR2 is YFSETQ in the germline V gene. The DNA for the CDR3 is TGCGCCAGCAGCTCGTTGGACAGGGATGGCTACACCTTC. It encodes CASSSLDRDGYTF. Based on the CDR3 plus reference TRBV5-1 and TRBJ1-2, the full variable domain is KAGVTQTPRYLIKTRGQQVTLSCSPISGHRSVSWYQQTPGQGLQFLFEYFSETQRNKGNFPGRFSGRQFSNSRSEMNVSTLELGDSALYLCASSSLDRDGYTFGSGTRLTVV.

There are a few counts of this clonotype. The chain carries TRBV7-2 and TRBJ2-3, with D uncertain. The V end lost 1 base, the J end lost 4 bases, and 9 bases lay between the germline ends. The length of the CDR3 is 14 residues. CDR1 SGHTA and CDR2 FQGNSA come from the germline V gene. The CDR3, as DNA: TGTGCCAGCAGCTTAGGGATCCTTGCAGATACGCAGTATTTT. Encoded protein: CASSLGILADTQYF.

Many counts were recorded for this clonotype. The gene calls are TRBV9 and TRBJ2-5; the D gene could be TRBD1 or TRBD2 (5 bases each). The CDR3 consists of 13 residues. The germline V gene encodes CDR1 SGDLS and CDR2 YYNGEE. Trimming pared 1 base from V and 5 bases from J, leaving 9 bases between. CDR3 region: CASSVWGGETQYF. CDR3 sequence (DNA): TGTGCCAGCAGCGTATGGGGCGGGGAGACCCAGTACTTC.

CDR3 region: CASSLDPTAGELFF. The CDR3 nucleotides read TGCGCCAGCAGCTTGGACCCGACAGCCGGGGAGCTGTTTTTT. The rearrangement joins TRBV5-1 to TRBJ2-2; the D gene is possibly TRBD1 (5 bases). The CDR3 runs 14 residues. CDR1 and CDR2 from the germline V gene are SGHRS and YFSETQ. The V end was cut by 0 bases, the J end by 6 bases, with 9 bases between.

This clonotype was seen repeatedly, ten times or more. The rearrangement joins TRBV5-5 to TRBJ2-4, with a weak D call TRBD1 (5 bases). The CDR3 is made up of 14 amino acids. Germline V lookup: CDR1 SGHKS, CDR2 YYEKEE (reference sequence). V dropped 2 bases and J dropped 1 base, with 7 bases sitting between them. This CDR3 reads CASSFQGAKNIQYF. Here the CDR3 DNA reads TGTGCCAGCAGCTTCCAGGGCGCCAAAAACATTCAGTACTTC.

The genes are TRBV10-1 and TRBJ1-1; TRBD1 agrees at 7 bases. Germline assignment: CDR1 WNHNN and CDR2 SYGVQD (reference sequence). Unmatched junction bases numbered 6, after V lost 4 bases and J lost 7 bases. The CDR3 sequence is 13 residues long. This CDR3 reads CASSAETGSEAFF. DNA of the CDR3: TGCGCCAGCAGTGCAGAGACAGGGAGTGAAGCTTTCTTT.

The chain is built from TRBV5-1 and TRBJ2-7; no reliable D call. Deletions cut 0 bases from V and 2 bases from J, with 6 bases between. Germline V lookup: CDR1 SGHRS, CDR2 YFSETQ. The CDR3 sequence is 13 residues long. The DNA of the CDR3 is TGCGCCAGCAGCTTGGCTCAAGCCTACGAGCAGTACTTC. Its protein is CASSLAQAYEQYF.

The J gene is TRBJ1-1, the V gene TRBV7-2; TRBD1 aligns across 7 bases. Germline V CDR1 and CDR2: SGHTA, FQGNSA. J was trimmed by 7 bases and V by 6 bases; bases with no gene match: 11. The CDR3 is 14 residues long. CDR3 nucleotides: TGTGCCAGCAGTTCTTCTGCGGGACAGCTTGAAGCTTTCTTT. Its protein is CASSSSAGQLEAFF.

The chain employs TRBV6-6 and TRBJ1-5; D is unresolved. CDR1 is MNHNY and CDR2 is SVGAGI in the germline V gene (reference sequence). With 8 bases removed from V and 10 bases from J, the gap between germline ends came to 15 bases. CDR3 length equals 12 residues. The CDR3 DNA follows: TGTGCCAGCGATAGTGGGGTCGGTCCCCAGCATTTT. Amino acid sequence: CASDSGVGPQHF.

The chain employs TRBV20-1 and TRBJ2-4; weak D call: TRBD2 (6 bases). V gave up 1 base and J gave up 0 bases, with 10 bases separating them. The germline CDR1 and CDR2 sequences are DFQATT and SNEGSKA (reference sequence). The CDR3 totals 15 residues. CDR3 nucleotide sequence: TGCAGTGCTAGAGGCGGGGCGGGAGCCAAAAACATTCAGTACTTC. Its translation is CSARGGAGAKNIQYF.

The chain has TRBV29-1 and TRBJ2-3, with TRBD1 matching over 7 bases. The germline CDR1 and CDR2 sequences are SQVTM and ANQGSEA. The CDR3 extends over 13 amino acids. Germline trimming cut 4 bases from V and 2 bases from J; bases unmatched to any gene: 3. CDR3 in amino acids: CSVVGQHTDTQYF. The CDR3 DNA follows: TGCAGCGTTGTGGGACAGCACACAGATACGCAGTATTTT.

The chain links TRBV5-1 to TRBJ2-5; the D is unclear. Germline V gene data show CDR1 as SGHRS and CDR2 as YFSETQ. The ends were cut back, 2 bases at V and 5 bases at J, with 16 bases in the middle. The CDR3 spans 15 residues. The CDR3 DNA is TGCGCCAGCAGCTTCGGGTCGTGGACCCGGGAGACCCAGTACTTC. Amino acids: CASSFGSWTRETQYF.

This clonotype was seen a handful of times. The chain combines TRBV7-9 with TRBJ2-5, with D possibly TRBD1 on 6 matching bases. V was clipped by 7 bases and J by 4 bases, with 19 bases between them. The germline V gene encodes CDR1 SEHNR and CDR2 FQNEAQ (reference sequence). The CDR3 consists of 15 residues. The CDR3 DNA sequence: TGTGCCAGCACCGAGGGGGTGGTAGCACGAGAGACCCAGTACTTC. Protein product: CASTEGVVARETQYF.

This clonotype was observed a handful of times. The chain couples TRBV7-2 to TRBJ1-2; TRBD1 might be the D (6 bases). The germline CDR1 and CDR2 sequences are SGHTA and FQGNSA. Trimming took 6 bases from V and 5 from J, leaving 19 bases between them. This CDR3 region has 15 residues. The CDR3 reads CASSEGGRHPYGYTF. DNA for the CDR3: TGTGCCAGCAGTGAGGGGGGCAGGCATCCTTATGGCTACACCTTC.

The chain recombines TRBV30 with TRBJ1-2; D is unresolved. Trimming took off 4 bases at V and 8 bases at J, with 8 bases between the two ends. The length of the CDR3 is 10 residues. Germline assignment: CDR1 GTSNPN and CDR2 SVGIG (reference sequence). The CDR3 region has the DNA TGTGCCTGGATGATGGGAGGCTACACCTTC. Encoded protein: CAWMMGGYTF. The full variable domain, with the rest looked up from reference TRBV30 and TRBJ1-2, is SQTIHQWPATLVQPVGSPLSLECTVEGTSNPNLYWYRQAAGRGLQLLFYSVGIGQISSEVPQNLSASRPQDRQFILSSKKLLLSDSGFYLCAWMMGGYTFGSGTRLTVV.

This clonotype was picked up a small number of times. The CDR3 region is CATSDGDFMGGELFF. DNA of the CDR3: TGTGCCACCAGTGATGGGGACTTCATGGGCGGGGAGCTGTTTTTT. The V and J genes are TRBV24-1 and TRBJ2-2; D may be TRBD2 (6 bases). The CDR3 runs to 15 residues. CDR1 is KGHDR, CDR2 SFDVKD, per germline. The ends were cut back, 3 bases at V and 7 bases at J, with 14 bases in the middle.

The sample holds many counts of this clonotype. The chain is built from TRBV25-1 and TRBJ2-3; 7 bases fit TRBD1. Unmatched junction bases numbered 2, after V lost 2 bases and J lost 0 bases. The CDR3 totals 15 residues. Germline lookup yields CDR1 MGHDK and CDR2 SYGVNS. The chain's CDR3 is CASSEKDRSTDTQYF. Written as DNA, the CDR3 is TGTGCCAGCAGTGAAAAGGACAGGAGCACAGATACGCAGTATTTT.

This clonotype has only a few counts. The DNA of the CDR3 is TGTGCCAGCAGCGCGGGATTGTACCAAGAGACCCAGTACTTC. Its translation is CASSAGLYQETQYF. J is TRBJ2-5 and V is TRBV9, with a weak D call TRBD2 (5 bases). The V end lost 3 bases, the J end lost 0 bases, and 9 bases lay between the germline ends. Germline V lookup: CDR1 SGDLS, CDR2 YYNGEE. There are 14 residues in the CDR3. Supplemented by reference TRBV9 and TRBJ2-5, the full variable domain reads DSGVTQTPKHLITATGQRVTLRCSPRSGDLSVYWYQQSLDQGLQFLIQYYNGEERAKGNILERFSAQQFPDLHSELNLSSLELGDSALYFCASSAGLYQETQYFGPGTRLLVL.

J is TRBJ2-5 and V is TRBV20-1; D is possibly TRBD1 (5 bases). Trimming left V 4 bases short and J 0 bases short, with 6 bases between. Germline-derived CDR1 and CDR2 are DFQATT and SNEGSKA (reference sequence). The CDR3 is 12 amino acids. Here the CDR3 reads CSATGNQETQYF. CDR3 coding DNA: TGCAGTGCTACAGGGAACCAAGAGACCCAGTACTTC.

This clonotype has only a few counts. The chain combines TRBV5-5 with TRBJ1-5, with D perhaps matching TRBD1 (5 bases). Deletions cut 0 bases from V and 9 bases from J, with 16 bases between. CDR3 length: 15 residues. CDR1 is SGHKS, CDR2 YYEKEE, per germline (reference sequence). Here the CDR3 reads CASSLGQGNEPPQHF. The CDR3 DNA follows: TGTGCCAGCAGCTTGGGGCAGGGTAATGAACCGCCCCAGCATTTT.

The chain employs TRBV7-3 and TRBJ1-5, with no clear D. The germline CDR1 and CDR2 sequences are SGHTA and FQGTGA. Trimming took 5 bases from V and 2 from J, leaving 13 bases between them. This CDR3 spans 15 amino acids. The CDR3 DNA reads as TGTGCCAGCAGCGAATCCGACGGTTGCAATCAGCCCCAGCATTTT. Translation gives CASSESDGCNQPQHF.

This clonotype appeared many times. The rearrangement links TRBV5-6 to TRBJ1-5, with TRBD1 matching over 9 bases. After removal of 5 bases from V and 2 bases from J, the junction contained 5 bases not matched to a gene. Germline lookup yields CDR1 SGHDT and CDR2 YYEEEE. This CDR3 comprises 15 residues. This chain's CDR3 is CASSLTGGGNQPQHF. The CDR3 DNA is TGTGCCAGCAGTCTTACAGGGGGCGGCAATCAGCCCCAGCATTTT.

The table lists this clonotype with a few counts. The chain has TRBV6-5 and TRBJ2-7; 8 bases map to TRBD1. Trimming removed 4 bases from V and 9 bases from J; junction bases left unmatched: 11. The CDR3 spans 14 residues. CDR1 MNHEY and CDR2 SVGAGI come from the germline V gene. The CDR3 region has the DNA TGTGCCAGCAGTTCGCGGACAGGGACCCTAGGGCAGTACTTC. Protein: CASSSRTGTLGQYF.